Following are 14 T cell receptor beta chains from one sample sequenced in a study of T cells in Graves' hyperthyroidism and ophthalmopathy. Amplified TCR beta CDR3 regions derived from RNA transcripts. With the HTBI primer set, the TCR CDR3 went through a first round of RT-PCR. TCRdb analysed the multiplex PCR reads with MiXCR anew, one entry per CDR3 protein. The table lists 550,000 to 600,000 distinct CDR3 sequences, approximately 15% of them singletons, with 7% to 9% in the top ten. Sequencing used blood. The source is a woman between 18 and 29 years old with Graves' ophthalmopathy.

This clonotype showed up many times. The rearrangement links TRBV3-1 to TRBJ2-5, with D hard to call. V lost 1 base, J lost 1 base, and 7 bases lay in between. The germline V gene has CDR1 LGHDT and CDR2 YNNKEL (reference sequence). There are 14 residues in the CDR3. DNA for the CDR3: TGTGCCAGCAGCCAAGGATCAGGCCAAGAGACCCAGTACTTC. Its translation: CASSQGSGQETQYF.

The chain employs TRBV6-1 and TRBJ1-5; TRBD1 might be the D (5 bases). With 11 bases removed from V and 6 bases from J, the gap between germline ends came to 20 bases. Germline lookup yields CDR1 MNHNS and CDR2 SASEGT. This CDR3 is built from 14 residues. The DNA for the CDR3 is TGTGCCGGCAAAAGAGGGGTAAGCGTTCAGCCCCAGCATTTT. Translation gives CAGKRGVSVQPQHF.

This clonotype was seen only a few times. The chain employs TRBV28 and TRBJ1-2; unclear D gene. The CDR3 spans 16 residues. V lost 6 bases and J lost 0, with 17 bases in between. Germline assignment: CDR1 MDHEN and CDR2 SYDVKM. CDR3 nucleotide sequence: TGTGCCAGCAGCTATGACTGGGCAGCACCTAACTATGGCTACACCTTC. Translating it yields CASSYDWAAPNYGYTF.

This clonotype has at least ten counts. The chain uses TRBV12-3 or TRBV12-4 and TRBJ1-6; no clear D. CDR3 size: 14 residues. Trimming pared 5 bases from V and 6 bases from J, leaving 11 bases between. The CDR3 here is CASSPLGSNSPLHF. The CDR3 nucleotides are TGTGCCAGCAGTCCCTTGGGTAGTAATTCACCCCTCCACTTT.

Turning to this clonotype: A read error may account for a junction end that differs from germline. This chain joins TRBV2 and TRBJ2-2; TRBD2 is a possible D gene (6 bases). The length of the CDR3 is 16 residues. CDR1 is SNHLY and CDR2 is FYNNEI in the germline V gene. The DNA of the CDR3 is TGTGCCATCAGTGCGGGACTGACCAGAGGCACCGGGGAGCTGTTTTTT. Its protein is CAISAGLTRGTGELFF.

The V call is TRBV27, the J call TRBJ2-1; 12 nucleotides line up with TRBD2. The CDR3 sequence is 14 residues long. With 5 bases clipped from V and 7 bases from J, the junction kept 3 bases outside the gene matches. Germline CDR1 is MNHEY and CDR2 is SMNVEV (reference sequence). CDR3 amino acids: CASSPSGRVNEQFF. The CDR3 coding sequence is TGTGCCAGCAGTCCTAGCGGGAGGGTGAATGAGCAGTTCTTC.

This clonotype showed up many times. The chain couples TRBV27 to TRBJ2-1, with a possible D match to TRBD1 (6 bases). The V end was cut by 5 bases, the J end by 0 bases, with 17 bases between. Germline CDR1 MNHEY, CDR2 SMNVEV (reference sequence). The CDR3 spans 17 residues. CDR3 loop: CASSGNRDKGSYNEQFF. DNA of the CDR3: TGTGCCAGCAGTGGGAACAGGGACAAGGGCTCCTACAATGAGCAGTTCTTC.

There are many counts of this clonotype. The rearrangement links TRBV12-3 or TRBV12-4 to TRBJ2-2; D is perhaps TRBD2 (6 bases). The length of the CDR3 is 14 residues. V was shortened by 6 bases and J by 6 bases, with 14 bases between the two germline ends. Here the CDR3 reads CASREAGSSGELFF. The CDR3 DNA follows: TGTGCCAGCAGGGAGGCGGGGTCGTCCGGGGAGCTGTTTTTT.

In this sample, this clonotype turned up many times. The chain recombines TRBV28 with TRBJ1-4; weak D call: TRBD1 (6 bases). The germline gives CDR1 MDHEN, CDR2 SYDVKM. The CDR3 consists of 18 residues. The V and J ends lost 1 base and 1 base respectively, with 16 bases between them. The CDR3 here is CASSLYWGAGRTNEKLFF. In nucleotides, the CDR3 is TGTGCCAGCAGTTTATATTGGGGGGCCGGCCGAACTAATGAAAAACTGTTTTTT.

The table lists this clonotype with many counts. J is TRBJ2-1 and V is TRBV11-2, with D perhaps matching TRBD2 (6 bases). This CDR3 contains 15 residues. Germline V CDR1 and CDR2: SGHAT, FQNNGV. V lost 5 bases and J lost 5, with 16 bases in between. The CDR3 loop reads CASSPPGLGHNEQFF. The CDR3 DNA follows: TGTGCCAGCAGCCCCCCGGGACTGGGACACAATGAGCAGTTCTTC.

This clonotype was found a few times. V usage is TRBV19 and J usage is TRBJ1-5, with D possibly being TRBD1 (5 bases). Trimming shortened V by 5 bases and J by 6 bases, and 11 bases separated the two germline ends. Germline CDR1 reads LNHDA; CDR2 reads SQIVND (reference sequence). The CDR3 sequence is 13 residues long. As DNA, the CDR3 is TGTGCCAGTAGTGTACCCGGGGGTCAGCCCCAGCATTTT. Protein product: CASSVPGGQPQHF.

This clonotype showed up many times. The chain links TRBV6-1 to TRBJ1-1, with TRBD1 matching 9 bases. There are 16 residues in the CDR3. J lost 6 bases, V lost 6 bases, and 14 bases had no gene match. CDR1 and CDR2 (germline): MNHNS, SASEGT. This CDR3 reads CASRDRGRRWGSEAFF. The CDR3 DNA reads TGTGCCAGCAGGGACAGGGGAAGGCGTTGGGGATCTGAAGCTTTCTTT.

This clonotype has at least ten counts. The rearrangement uses TRBV12-3 or TRBV12-4 and TRBJ2-2; 9 bases agree with TRBD1. Losses at the gene ends were 10 bases for V and 2 bases for J; bases not matched to a gene: 8. The CDR3 has 15 amino acids. The CDR3 DNA reads TGTGCCAACTCCTACACAGGGGGCAACACCGGGGAGCTGTTTTTT. Residues: CANSYTGGNTGELFF.

This chain connects TRBV6-5 to TRBJ1-1; D remains unclear. The V gene's germline CDR1 is MNHEY and CDR2 SVGAGI. The V and J ends lost 2 bases and 8 bases respectively, with 9 bases between them. This CDR3 contains 12 residues. This chain's CDR3 is CASSYPTAEAFF. The CDR3 DNA sequence: TGTGCCAGCAGTTACCCCACGGCGGAAGCTTTCTTT.